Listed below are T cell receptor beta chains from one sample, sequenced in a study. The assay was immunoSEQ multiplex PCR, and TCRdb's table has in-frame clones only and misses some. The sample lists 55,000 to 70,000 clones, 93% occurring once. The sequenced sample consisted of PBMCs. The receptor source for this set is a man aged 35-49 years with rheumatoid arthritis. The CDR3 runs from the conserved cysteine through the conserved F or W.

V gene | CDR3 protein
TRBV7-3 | CASRLHPGQGPTEAFF
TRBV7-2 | CASSLYRQTNSPLHF
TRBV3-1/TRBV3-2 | CASSLSSSYEQYF
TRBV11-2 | CASSFSGIEQFF
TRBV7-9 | CASSLEATDTQYF
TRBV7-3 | CASSLSPGPFSGNTIYF
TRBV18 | CASSLDQDPNQPQHF
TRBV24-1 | CATSDFRLLSTDTQYF
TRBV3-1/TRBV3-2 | CASSPPGAGNEKLFF
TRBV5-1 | CASTPFSGGWSGNSPLHF
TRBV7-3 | CASSLTSGDNSPLHF
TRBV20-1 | CSARDNEQFF
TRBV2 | CANRGQGPLYEQFF
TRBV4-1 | CASSQDGWDSGYYGYTF
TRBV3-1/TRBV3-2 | CASSQGLIAGQGPGANVLTF
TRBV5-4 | CASSPESYGYTF
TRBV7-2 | CASSLARGRSNYEQYF
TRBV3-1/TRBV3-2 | CASSQKAAMRQFF
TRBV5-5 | CASSGDRDGEKLFF
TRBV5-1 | CASSLDGRNYGYTF
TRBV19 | CASRKVLRGRVYHEQFF
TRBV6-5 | CASRATGNQNYGYTF
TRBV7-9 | CASSLGLAGASEQYF
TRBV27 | CASSSNTEAFF
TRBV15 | CATSRPPSGASTEAFF
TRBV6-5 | CATSYDRAGQGGYTF
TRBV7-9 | CPSRQTRGGARGRTDTQYF
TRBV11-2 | CASSTQSPRGYTF
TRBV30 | CACSGTERAFF
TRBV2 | CASSSAGYYEQYF
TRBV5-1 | CASSYGQGRETQYF
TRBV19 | CASSIGQGFQPQHF
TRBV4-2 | CASSQEDSGSNEQFF
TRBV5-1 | CASSTVFQGPVTGANVLTF
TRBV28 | CASSLTGPGEKLFF
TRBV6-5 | CASSYRKGREQFF
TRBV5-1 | CASSPGLRDNEQFF
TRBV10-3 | CAIRSDRDNSPLHF
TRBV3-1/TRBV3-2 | CASSQVSGEETQYF
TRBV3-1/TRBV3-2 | CASSQDKGASNQPQHF
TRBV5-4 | CASSAAQAGPAEAFF
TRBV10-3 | CAISELGGRIGGYTF
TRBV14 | CASSQGSRTGPSEQYF
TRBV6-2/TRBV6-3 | CASSPIPGELFF
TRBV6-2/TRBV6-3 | CASSYSTPGSNQPQHF
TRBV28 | CASSPPGNTEAFF
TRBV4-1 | CASSLRQGEQPQHF
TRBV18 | CASSQNQLQSNQPQHF
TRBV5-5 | CASSLGLATTEAFF
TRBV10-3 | CAISGVRAGDHYF
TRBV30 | CAWKISYEQYF
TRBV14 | CASSQVKEDYSNQPQHF
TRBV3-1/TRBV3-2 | CASSSGQFNQPQHF
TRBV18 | CASSPGQISNQPQHF
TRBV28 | CASTLPGLAFTDTQYF
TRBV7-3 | CASSLSRNNEQFF
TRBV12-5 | CASGPGQRVETQYF
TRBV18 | CASSPQGWYEQYF
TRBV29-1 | CSVTDRLGPQHF